This entry lists 28 T cell receptor beta chains sequenced from one sample in a study of control samples from healthy donors and cancer patients. Repertoires were generated with immunoSEQ multiplex PCR, while TCRdb's copy carries only in-frame clones and drops some. Here the sample spans around 94,000 clones, 90% to 95% being singletons. The sample taken for sequencing was blood. These receptors originate from a woman in her 30s in good health.

As regards this clone: One junction end does not reproduce the germline sequence, and a read error may be involved. The V call is TRBV7-7, the J call TRBJ2-2, with D hard to call. The germline CDR1 and CDR2 sequences are SSHAT and FNYEAQ (reference sequence). CDR3 size: 14 residues. CDR3 loop: CASSSALAAGELFF. For the CDR3, the DNA is TGTGCTAGCAGCAGTGCTTTGGCGGCCGGGGAGCTGTTTTTT.

This rearrangement joins TRBV9 to TRBJ1-1, with no clear D. The CDR3 spans 12 residues. V was trimmed by 0 bases and J by 7 bases, leaving 7 bases between them. The V gene's germline CDR1 is SGDLS and CDR2 YYNGEE. Here the CDR3 DNA reads TGTGCCAGCAGCGTAGACGGGGTTGAAGCTTTCTTT. Residues: CASSVDGVEAFF.

The chain recombines TRBV6-6 with TRBJ1-1; D unclear. This CDR3 spans 15 amino acids. Germline V lookup: CDR1 MNHNY, CDR2 SVGAGI (reference sequence). V was pared by 2 bases and J by 5 bases, with 15 bases between. The DNA of the CDR3 is TGTGCCAGCAGTTACGCGGGGATTAGATGGACTGAAGCTTTCTTT. It is translated as CASSYAGIRWTEAFF.

This chain connects TRBV2 to TRBJ2-7; 10 bases match TRBD1. Germline V CDR1 and CDR2: SNHLY, FYNNEI. The CDR3 has 14 residues. J was trimmed by 6 bases and V by 6 bases; bases with no gene match: 8. CDR3 loop: CASSDRTGGGEQYF. DNA of the CDR3: TGTGCCAGCAGCGACCGGACAGGGGGTGGCGAGCAGTACTTC.

The chain's CDR3 is CASSPDRDSPLHF. The CDR3 DNA is TGTGCCAGCTCACCAGACAGGGATTCACCCCTCCACTTT. This chain links TRBV18 with TRBJ1-6, with TRBD1 matching 7 bases. Germline CDR1 reads KGHSH; CDR2 reads LQKENI. The CDR3 consists of 13 residues. Trimming took 2 bases from V and 8 from J; bases not matched to a gene: 0.

The V call is TRBV5-1, the J call TRBJ2-7, with D perhaps TRBD1 or TRBD2 (5 bases each). V was cut by 5 bases and J by 4 bases, with 13 bases left in between. Germline assignment: CDR1 SGHRS and CDR2 YFSETQ. The CDR3 is 13 residues long. The CDR3: CASSSGAFYEQYF. CDR3 DNA: TGCGCCAGCAGTTCCGGGGCTTTTTACGAGCAGTACTTC.

The V call is TRBV9, the J call TRBJ2-2; the D is unclear. Trimming shortened V by 1 base and J by 2 bases, and 3 bases separated the two germline ends. This CDR3 contains 13 residues. CDR1 and CDR2 from the germline V gene are SGDLS and YYNGEE. CDR3 coding DNA: TGTGCCAGCAGCGTACAAAACACCGGGGAGCTGTTTTTT. It is translated as CASSVQNTGELFF.

The rearrangement links TRBV11-3 to TRBJ1-2, with a possible D match to TRBD1 (6 bases). The germline V and J ends were trimmed by 1 base and 4 bases, with 16 bases remaining between them. Germline loops: CDR1 SGHNT, CDR2 YENEEA. This CDR3 spans 16 amino acids. CDR3 region: CASSLGYREDPYGYTF. CDR3 nucleotide sequence: TGTGCCAGCAGCTTAGGGTACAGGGAGGATCCCTATGGCTACACCTTC.

This chain connects TRBV10-3 to TRBJ1-1; the match to TRBD1 covers 10 bases. This CDR3 spans 13 amino acids. CDR1 ENHRY and CDR2 SYGVKD come from the germline V gene. The ends lost 6 bases at V and 3 bases at J; junction bases unmatched: 1. CDR3 bases: TGTGCCATCAGAGGGACAGGGGACACTGAAGCTTTCTTT. Residues: CAIRGTGDTEAFF.

This chain uses TRBV2 with TRBJ1-6; maybe TRBD1 (5 bases). This CDR3 comprises 12 residues. CDR1 SNHLY and CDR2 FYNNEI come from the germline V gene. Trimming cost V 7 bases and J 14 bases, with 15 bases left between them. The CDR3, as DNA: TGTGCCAGCATTTCTTCGGGGGGATCCCTCCACTTT. Protein product: CASISSGGSLHF.

The chain combines TRBV4-1 with TRBJ1-6; a weak D match, TRBD1 (6 bases). V was trimmed by 2 bases and J by 2 bases, leaving 13 bases between them. The CDR3 totals 17 residues. CDR1 and CDR2 from the germline V gene are MGHRA and YSYEKL. For the CDR3, the DNA is TGCGCCAGCAGCCAAATCCCAGGGGACGCCTATAATTCACCCCTCCACTTT. Translated, it gives CASSQIPGDAYNSPLHF.

The V and J genes are TRBV30 and TRBJ1-1; D unresolved. Germline lookup yields CDR1 GTSNPN and CDR2 SVGIG (reference sequence). This CDR3 is 15 amino acids long. Trimming removed 3 bases from V and 1 base from J, with 15 bases in between. The CDR3 spells CAWRESAPRNTEAFF. The CDR3 nucleotides read TGTGCCTGGAGGGAGAGCGCCCCGAGGAACACTGAAGCTTTCTTT.

This chain connects TRBV6-6 to TRBJ2-7; maybe TRBD2 (5 bases). This CDR3 has 13 amino acids. The V end lost 2 bases, the J end lost 3 bases, and 8 bases lay between the germline ends. CDR1 and CDR2 (germline): MNHNY, SVGAGI (reference sequence). The CDR3 sequence: CASSYRENYEQYF. DNA of the CDR3: TGTGCCAGCAGTTACAGGGAGAACTACGAGCAGTACTTC.

The chain recombines TRBV12-5 with TRBJ1-1; D gene uncertain. Germline loops: CDR1 LGHNT, CDR2 FRNRAP. The CDR3 sequence is 13 residues long. V lost 1 base and J lost 7, with 10 bases in between. In DNA, the CDR3 is TGTGCTAGTGGTTTGGGCACCTTAGTTGAAGCTTTCTTT. Translating it yields CASGLGTLVEAFF.

The chain has TRBV6-1 and TRBJ1-1, with a possible D match to TRBD1 (6 bases). This CDR3 spans 16 amino acids. Trimming stripped 2 bases from V and 1 base from J, with 14 bases between. The germline V gene encodes CDR1 MNHNS and CDR2 SASEGT. CDR3 bases: TGTGCCAGCAGTGAAACCAGAGGGGGGGGGAACACTGAAGCTTTCTTT. The encoded protein is CASSETRGGGNTEAFF.

The chain has TRBV5-1 and TRBJ1-5, with no clear D. The V gene's germline CDR1 is SGHRS and CDR2 YFSETQ. The CDR3 runs 13 residues. V shed 4 bases and J shed 7 bases, with 12 bases lying between them. CDR3 loop: CASSPEPGQPQHF. The CDR3 nucleotides read TGCGCCAGCAGCCCTGAACCGGGACAGCCCCAGCATTTT. Full variable domain (missing parts from reference TRBV5-1 and TRBJ1-5): KAGVTQTPRYLIKTRGQQVTLSCSPISGHRSVSWYQQTPGQGLQFLFEYFSETQRNKGNFPGRFSGRQFSNSRSEMNVSTLELGDSALYLCASSPEPGQPQHFGDGTRLSIL.

A single count supports this clone. The chain couples TRBV12-5 to TRBJ1-5; D perhaps matches TRBD1 (5 bases). The ends were cut back, 1 base at V and 0 bases at J, with 7 bases in the middle. CDR1 and CDR2 (germline): LGHNT, FRNRAP. The CDR3 spans 15 residues. In DNA, the CDR3 is TGTGCTAGTGGTTTGGGACAGAGTAGCAATCAGCCCCAGCATTTT. Translation gives CASGLGQSSNQPQHF.

CDR3 in amino acids: CASGRGRRQETQYF. The CDR3 nucleotides read TGTGCCAGCGGCCGGGGAAGGCGTCAAGAGACCCAGTACTTC. The chain carries TRBV6-2 or TRBV6-3 and TRBJ2-5, with D possibly matching TRBD2 (5 bases). The V and J ends lost 8 bases and 2 bases respectively, with 15 bases between them. This CDR3 comprises 14 residues. CDR1 and CDR2 (germline): MNHEY, SVGEGT.

The rearrangement uses TRBV24-1 and TRBJ2-1; the match to TRBD2 covers 8 bases. With 7 bases clipped from V and 6 bases from J, the junction kept 4 bases outside the gene matches. The CDR3 sequence is 13 residues long. Germline V lookup: CDR1 KGHDR, CDR2 SFDVKD. CDR3 sequence (DNA): TGTGCCACCAGGGCGGGAGGAATCAATGAGCAGTTCTTC. Translated: CATRAGGINEQFF.

The rearrangement uses TRBV6-6 and TRBJ1-4, with a tentative D call TRBD1 (6 bases). The CDR3 is 17 residues long. Trimming removed 5 bases from V and 0 bases from J, with 16 bases in between. Germline CDR1 MNHNY, CDR2 SVGAGI (reference sequence). CDR3 in amino acids: CASSPGVVAATNEKLFF. CDR3 nucleotides: TGTGCCAGCAGTCCAGGGGTAGTAGCTGCAACTAATGAAAAACTGTTTTTT.

The chain has TRBV14 and TRBJ2-7; the D is unclear. The CDR3 covers 15 residues. V was clipped by 0 bases and J by 3 bases, with 12 bases between them. The germline V gene encodes CDR1 SGHDN and CDR2 FVKESK. The CDR3 DNA reads TGTGCCAGCAGCCAAGATTGGGTAGGCCTCTACGAGCAGTACTTC. Protein sequence: CASSQDWVGLYEQYF.

The V and J genes are TRBV11-3 and TRBJ2-1, with D perhaps matching TRBD1 or TRBD2 (5 bases each). The V and J ends lost 4 bases and 7 bases respectively, with 8 bases between them. CDR3 length: 12 amino acids. Germline CDR1 and CDR2: SGHNT and YENEEA. DNA of the CDR3: TGTGCCAGCAGCTCCGAGGGGAATGAGCAGTTCTTC. Amino acids: CASSSEGNEQFF.

CDR3 nucleotides: TGTGCCATCAGTGGAGGGACTGGAAGGAAGTACGAGCAGTACTTC. Translating it yields CAISGGTGRKYEQYF. The rearrangement links TRBV10-3 to TRBJ2-7; D is perhaps TRBD2 (6 bases). V lost 4 bases and J 4 bases, leaving 17 bases between the germline ends. Germline V gene lookup returns CDR1 ENHRY and CDR2 SYGVKD. CDR3 length equals 15 residues.

The V gene is TRBV28, the J gene TRBJ1-4, with 9 positions matching TRBD1. There are 17 residues in the CDR3. Germline CDR1 MDHEN, CDR2 SYDVKM. Trimming at V came to 5 bases and at J to 8 bases, leaving 15 bases not matched to a gene. The CDR3 nucleotides are TGTGCCAGCAGTAATGTGCACCGGGACAGGGTGAGAGAAAAACTGTTTTTT. Translation gives CASSNVHRDRVREKLFF. The whole variable domain, remainder taken from reference TRBV28 and TRBJ1-4, is DVKVTQSSRYLVKRTGEKVFLECVQDMDHENMFWYRQDPGLGLRLIYFSYDVKMKEKGDIPEGYSVSREKKERFSLILESASTNQTSMYLCASSNVHRDRVREKLFFGSGTQLSVL.

This chain connects TRBV10-1 to TRBJ2-3, with D possibly TRBD2 on 5 matching bases. Germline loops: CDR1 WNHNN, CDR2 SYGVQD (reference sequence). The CDR3 covers 19 residues. V lost 5 bases to trimming and J lost 4 bases, with 28 bases between them. In DNA form, the CDR3 reads TGCGCCAGCAGTCGTACCAGGCCCAATCGAGAGGGTATGGCAGATACGCAGTATTTT. Translating gives CASSRTRPNREGMADTQYF.

The V and J genes are TRBV12-3 or TRBV12-4 and TRBJ2-1; D not resolved. The germline V and J ends were trimmed by 4 bases and 4 bases, with 2 bases remaining between them. The CDR3 has 11 residues. The CDR3 coding sequence is TGTGCCAGCAGTTATTACAATGAGCAGTTCTTC. Its protein product is CASSYYNEQFF.

For the CDR3, the DNA is TGTGCCAGCAGCTTTAGCTACGAGCAGTACTTC. Protein sequence: CASSFSYEQYF. The V gene is TRBV5-6, the J gene TRBJ2-7; D remains unclear. This CDR3 region has 11 residues. With 2 bases removed from V and 3 bases from J, the gap between germline ends came to 3 bases. CDR1 is SGHDT and CDR2 is YYEEEE in the germline V gene.

The V gene is TRBV7-2, the J gene TRBJ2-3; TRBD2 agrees at 11 bases. There are 15 residues in the CDR3. J gave up 5 bases and V 2 bases, and 3 bases lay outside the gene matches. CDR1 is SGHTA, CDR2 FQGNSA, per germline. Here the CDR3 DNA reads TGTGCCAGCAGCTTACTAGCGGGGGGAGTAGATACGCAGTATTTT. Encoded protein: CASSLLAGGVDTQYF.